The 4 T cell receptor beta chains given below trace back to one sample, sequenced in a study of identical twins. TCRdb re-derived calls from the 5' RACE reads in MiXCR, one entry per CDR3 protein. The data hold roughly 720,000 distinct CDR3 sequences, with roughly 18% observed a single time. The same specimen was also included in a second study, on T cells expressing NK-cell markers.

Material for sequencing was PBMCs. All receptors come from a woman aged 18 to 35 in good health.

This chain joins TRBV7-9 and TRBJ2-1, with D uncertain. Trimming stripped 5 bases from V and 7 bases from J, with 15 bases between. The germline V gene encodes CDR1 SEHNR and CDR2 FQNEAQ (reference sequence). The CDR3 is made up of 14 amino acids. CDR3 amino acids: CASSPLKRVNEQFF. DNA for the CDR3: TGTGCCAGCAGCCCTCTAAAACGGGTGAATGAGCAGTTCTTC.

This clonotype was found a few times. The CDR3 loop reads CATSRPSNTGELFF. CDR3 in DNA: TGTGCCACCTCGAGGCCCTCGAACACCGGGGAGCTGTTTTTT. The rearrangement uses TRBV12-3 or TRBV12-4 and TRBJ2-2; D unclear. Trimming cost V 10 bases and J 0 bases, with 12 bases left between them. There are 14 residues in the CDR3.

The chain has TRBV5-1 and TRBJ2-7, with TRBD2 identical over 12 bases. V was clipped by 3 bases and J by 3 bases; unmatched bases: 4. The CDR3 totals 15 residues. Germline assignment: CDR1 SGHRS and CDR2 YFSETQ. This CDR3 reads CASSYTSGGNYEQYF. The CDR3 bases are TGCGCCAGCAGCTACACTAGCGGGGGGAACTACGAGCAGTACTTC.

This clonotype came up a few times. The V call is TRBV7-9, the J call TRBJ2-3, with 10 positions matching TRBD1. The CDR3 spans 15 residues. J gave up 5 bases and V 0 bases, and 2 bases lay outside the gene matches. Germline V lookup: CDR1 SEHNR, CDR2 FQNEAQ (reference sequence). As DNA, the CDR3 is TGTGCCAGCAGCTTAGCGCGGGACAGGGGAGATACGCAGTATTTT. Translation: CASSLARDRGDTQYF.